This T cell receptor (beta chain) appears in the sequencing data of a study of CD8 T cells in ankylosing spondylitis. In this sample, this clonotype turned up a few times. TCRdb independently ran MiXCR on the 5' RACE reads; one entry per CDR3 protein. The sample lists a few hundred thousand distinct CDR3 sequences; less than 25% were seen once. Germline trimming cut 4 bases from V and 5 bases from J; bases unmatched to any gene: 12. This CDR3 contains 17 residues. Germline loops: CDR1 SGHTA, CDR2 FQGTGA. Sequencing was done on a sample of blood, either unsorted or a sorted T cell fraction (not recorded which). The rearrangement uses TRBV7-3 and TRBJ2-3; TRBD2 agrees at 10 bases. The TCR originated in a female donor with ankylosing spondylitis or in good health (not recorded which). The chain's CDR3 is CASSSRGVAGGEDTQYF. The CDR3 DNA sequence: TGTGCCAGCAGCTCTAGGGGTGTAGCGGGAGGCGAAGATACGCAGTATTTT. The full variable domain, in which reference TRBV7-3 and TRBJ2-3 provide the parts outside the CDR3, is GAGVSQTPSNKVTEKGKYVELRCDPISGHTALYWYRQSLGQGPEFLIYFQGTGAADDSGLPNDRFFAVRPEGSVSTLKIQRTERGDSAVYLCASSSRGVAGGEDTQYFGPGTRLTVL.